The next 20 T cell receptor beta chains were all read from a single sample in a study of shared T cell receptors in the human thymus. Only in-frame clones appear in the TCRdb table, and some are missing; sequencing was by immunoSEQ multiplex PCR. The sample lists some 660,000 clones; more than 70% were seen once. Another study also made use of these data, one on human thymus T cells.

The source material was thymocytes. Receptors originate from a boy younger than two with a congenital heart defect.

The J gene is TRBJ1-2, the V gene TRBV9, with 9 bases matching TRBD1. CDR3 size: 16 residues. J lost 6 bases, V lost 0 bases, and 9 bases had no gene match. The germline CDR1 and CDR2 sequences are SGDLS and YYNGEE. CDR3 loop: CASSVAGGQGRDGYTF. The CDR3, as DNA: TGTGCCAGCAGCGTAGCTGGGGGACAGGGTAGGGATGGCTACACCTTC.

The CDR3 spells CASSYSTRETFQPQHF. The CDR3 region has the DNA TGTGCCAGCAGTTACTCGACAAGGGAGACTTTTCAGCCCCAGCATTTT. The rearrangement joins TRBV6-5 to TRBJ1-5, with D unclear. Germline lookup yields CDR1 MNHEY and CDR2 SVGAGI. The CDR3 covers 16 residues. V dropped 0 bases and J dropped 6 bases, with 15 bases sitting between them.

CDR3 protein: CASSLGGQSTDTQYF. CDR3 coding DNA: TGCGCCAGCAGCTTAGGGGGCCAAAGCACAGATACGCAGTATTTT. V and J are TRBV5-1 and TRBJ2-3, with TRBD1 matching over 7 bases. J gave up 0 bases and V 2 bases, and 3 bases lay outside the gene matches. CDR3 length equals 15 residues. CDR1 is SGHRS, CDR2 YFSETQ, per germline.

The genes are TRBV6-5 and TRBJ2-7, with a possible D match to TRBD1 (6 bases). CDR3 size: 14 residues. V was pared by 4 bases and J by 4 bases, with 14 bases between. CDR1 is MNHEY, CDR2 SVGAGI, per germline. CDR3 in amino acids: CASSSSGTKYEQYF. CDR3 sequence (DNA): TGTGCCAGCAGTTCCTCCGGGACAAAATACGAGCAGTACTTC.

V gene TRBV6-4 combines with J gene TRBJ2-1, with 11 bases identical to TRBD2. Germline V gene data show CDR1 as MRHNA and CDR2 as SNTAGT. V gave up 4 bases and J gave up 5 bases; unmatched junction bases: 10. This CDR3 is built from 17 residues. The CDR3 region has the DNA TGTGCCAGCAGTGTGTGGTTTGGGACTAGCGGAAACAATGAGCAGTTCTTC. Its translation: CASSVWFGTSGNNEQFF.

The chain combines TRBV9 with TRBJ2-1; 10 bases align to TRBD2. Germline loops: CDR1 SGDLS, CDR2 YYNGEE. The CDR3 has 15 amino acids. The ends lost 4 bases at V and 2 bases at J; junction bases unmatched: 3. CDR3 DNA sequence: TGTGCCAGCAGCCGTACTAGCGGGGCCTACAATGAGCAGTTCTTC. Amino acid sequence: CASSRTSGAYNEQFF.

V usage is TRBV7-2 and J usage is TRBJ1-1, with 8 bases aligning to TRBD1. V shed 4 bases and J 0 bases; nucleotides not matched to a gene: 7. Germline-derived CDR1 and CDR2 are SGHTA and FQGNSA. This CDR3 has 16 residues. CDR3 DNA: TGTGCCAGCAGCTGCGGTAGGACAGGGATGAACACTGAAGCTTTCTTT. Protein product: CASSCGRTGMNTEAFF.

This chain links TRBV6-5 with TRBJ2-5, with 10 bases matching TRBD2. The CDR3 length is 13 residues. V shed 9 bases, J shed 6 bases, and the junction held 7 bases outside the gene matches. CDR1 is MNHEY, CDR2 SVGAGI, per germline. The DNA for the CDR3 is TGTGCCAGTGCTAGCGGGAGTCGGAAGACCCAGTACTTC. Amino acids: CASASGSRKTQYF.

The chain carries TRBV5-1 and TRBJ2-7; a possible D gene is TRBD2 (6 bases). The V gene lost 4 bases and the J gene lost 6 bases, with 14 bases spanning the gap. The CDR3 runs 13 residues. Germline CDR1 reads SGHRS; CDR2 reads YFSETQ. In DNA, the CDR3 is TGCGCCAGCAGCATCAGTAGAGCGGGCGAGCAGTACTTC. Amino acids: CASSISRAGEQYF.

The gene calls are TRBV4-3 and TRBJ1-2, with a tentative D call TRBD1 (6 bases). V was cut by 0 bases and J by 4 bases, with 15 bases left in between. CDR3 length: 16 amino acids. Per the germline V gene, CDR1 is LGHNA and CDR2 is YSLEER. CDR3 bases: TGCGCCAGCAGCCAAGATCTGCAGGGGCGGCTCTATGGCTACACCTTC. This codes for CASSQDLQGRLYGYTF.

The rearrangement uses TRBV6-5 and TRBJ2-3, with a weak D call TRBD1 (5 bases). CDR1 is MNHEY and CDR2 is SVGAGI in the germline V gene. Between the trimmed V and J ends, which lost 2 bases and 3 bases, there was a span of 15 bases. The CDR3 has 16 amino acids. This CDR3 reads CASSYNSGASTDTQYF. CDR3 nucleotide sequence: TGTGCCAGCAGTTACAACTCTGGGGCATCGACAGATACGCAGTATTTT.

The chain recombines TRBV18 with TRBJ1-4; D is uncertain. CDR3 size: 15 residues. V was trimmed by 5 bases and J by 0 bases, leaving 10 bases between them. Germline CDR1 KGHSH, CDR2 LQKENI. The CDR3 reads CASSKEGATNEKLFF. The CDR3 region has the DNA TGTGCCAGCTCAAAAGAGGGTGCAACTAATGAAAAACTGTTTTTT.

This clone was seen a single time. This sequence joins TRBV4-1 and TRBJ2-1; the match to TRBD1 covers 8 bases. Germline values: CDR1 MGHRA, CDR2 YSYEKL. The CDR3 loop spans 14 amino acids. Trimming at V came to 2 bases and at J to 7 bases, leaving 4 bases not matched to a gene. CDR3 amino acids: CASSQTRQGNEQFF. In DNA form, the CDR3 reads TGCGCCAGCAGCCAAACTCGACAGGGGAATGAGCAGTTCTTC.

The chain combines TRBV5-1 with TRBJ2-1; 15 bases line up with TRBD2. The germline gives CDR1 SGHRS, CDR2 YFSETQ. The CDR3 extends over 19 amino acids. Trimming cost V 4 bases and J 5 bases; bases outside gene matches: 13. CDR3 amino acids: CASSPRTSGRASGNNEQFF. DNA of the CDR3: TGCGCCAGCAGCCCCAGGACTAGCGGGAGGGCCTCTGGCAACAATGAGCAGTTCTTC.

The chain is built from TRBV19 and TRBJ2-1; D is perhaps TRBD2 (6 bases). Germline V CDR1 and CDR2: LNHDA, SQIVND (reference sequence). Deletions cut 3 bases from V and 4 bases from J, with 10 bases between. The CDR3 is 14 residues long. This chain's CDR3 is CASSMGGKYNEQFF. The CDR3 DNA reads TGTGCCAGTAGTATGGGGGGAAAATACAATGAGCAGTTCTTC.

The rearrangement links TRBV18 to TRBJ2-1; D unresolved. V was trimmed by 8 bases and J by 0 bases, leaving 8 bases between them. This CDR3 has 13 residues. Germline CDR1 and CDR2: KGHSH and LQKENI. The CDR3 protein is CASPRSSYNEQFF. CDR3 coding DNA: TGTGCCAGCCCCCGGAGCTCCTACAATGAGCAGTTCTTC. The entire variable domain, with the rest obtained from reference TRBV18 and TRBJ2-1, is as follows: NAGVMQNPRHLVRRRGQEARLRCSPMKGHSHVYWYRQLPEEGLKFMVYLQKENIIDESGMPKERFSAEFPKEGPSILRIQQVVRGDSAAYFCASPRSSYNEQFFGPGTRLTVL.

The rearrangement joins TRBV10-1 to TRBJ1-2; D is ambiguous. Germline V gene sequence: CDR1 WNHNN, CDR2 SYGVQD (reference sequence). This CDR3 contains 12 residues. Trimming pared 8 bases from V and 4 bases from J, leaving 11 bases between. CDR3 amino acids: CASLPVPYGYTF. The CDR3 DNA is TGCGCCAGCTTACCGGTCCCCTATGGCTACACCTTC.

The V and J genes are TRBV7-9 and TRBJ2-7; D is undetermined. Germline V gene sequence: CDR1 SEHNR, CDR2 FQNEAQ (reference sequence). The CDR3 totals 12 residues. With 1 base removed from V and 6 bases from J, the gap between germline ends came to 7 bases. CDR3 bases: TGTGCCAGCAGCTTAGGAGCCACCGAGCAGTACTTC. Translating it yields CASSLGATEQYF.

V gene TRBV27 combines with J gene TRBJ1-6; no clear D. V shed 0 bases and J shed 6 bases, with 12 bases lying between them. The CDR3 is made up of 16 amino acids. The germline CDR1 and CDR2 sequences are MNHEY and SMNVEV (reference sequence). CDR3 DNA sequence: TGTGCCAGCAGTTTATCGGCGGGGTTTGGTAATTCACCCCTCCACTTT. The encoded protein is CASSLSAGFGNSPLHF.

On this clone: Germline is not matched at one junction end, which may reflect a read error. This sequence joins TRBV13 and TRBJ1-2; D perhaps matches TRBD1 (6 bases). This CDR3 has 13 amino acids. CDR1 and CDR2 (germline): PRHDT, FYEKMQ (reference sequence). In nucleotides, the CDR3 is TGTGCCAGCAGCACGGGCCGGGACACTAAAAGGACTTTC. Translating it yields CASSTGRDTKRTF.